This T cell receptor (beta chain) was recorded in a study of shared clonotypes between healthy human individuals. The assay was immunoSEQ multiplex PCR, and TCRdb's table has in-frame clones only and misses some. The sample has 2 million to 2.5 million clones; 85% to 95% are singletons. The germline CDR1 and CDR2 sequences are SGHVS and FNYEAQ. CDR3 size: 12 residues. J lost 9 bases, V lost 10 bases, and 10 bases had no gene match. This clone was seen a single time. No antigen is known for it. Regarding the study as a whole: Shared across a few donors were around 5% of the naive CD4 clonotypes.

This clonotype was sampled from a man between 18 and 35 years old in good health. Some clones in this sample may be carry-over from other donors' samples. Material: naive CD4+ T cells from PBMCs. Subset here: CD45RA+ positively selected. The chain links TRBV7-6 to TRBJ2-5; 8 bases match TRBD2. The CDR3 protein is CATGSGGQAQYF. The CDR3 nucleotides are TGTGCCACGGGGAGCGGGGGCCAGGCCCAGTACTTC.